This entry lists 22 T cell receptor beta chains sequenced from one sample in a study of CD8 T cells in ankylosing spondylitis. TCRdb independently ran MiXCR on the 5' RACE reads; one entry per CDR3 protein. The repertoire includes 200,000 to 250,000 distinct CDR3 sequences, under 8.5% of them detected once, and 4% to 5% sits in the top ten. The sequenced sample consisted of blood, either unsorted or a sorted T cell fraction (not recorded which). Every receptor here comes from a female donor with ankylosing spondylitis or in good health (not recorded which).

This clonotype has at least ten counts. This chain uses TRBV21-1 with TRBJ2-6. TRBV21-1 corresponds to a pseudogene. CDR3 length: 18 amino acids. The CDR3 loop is CASSKAWQFLAGANVLTF. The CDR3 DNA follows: TGTGCCAGCAGCAAAGCATGGCAGTTCCTGGCTGGGGCCAACGTCCTGACTTTC.

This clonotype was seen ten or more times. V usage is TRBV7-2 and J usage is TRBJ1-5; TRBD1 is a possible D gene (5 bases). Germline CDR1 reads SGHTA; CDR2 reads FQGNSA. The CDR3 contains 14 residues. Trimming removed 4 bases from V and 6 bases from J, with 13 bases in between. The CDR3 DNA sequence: TGTGCCAGCAGCTCGTCCCGGGACGGTCAGCCCCAGCATTTT. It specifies CASSSSRDGQPQHF.

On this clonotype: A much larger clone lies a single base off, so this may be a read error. CDR3: CASSLRQGPDGQYF. CDR3 nucleotide sequence: TGCGCCAGCAGCTTAAGACAGGGACCCGATGGGCAGTACTTC. The J gene is TRBJ2-7, the V gene TRBV5-1; 7 nucleotides align to TRBD1. The CDR3 covers 14 residues. Germline V gives CDR1 SGHRS, CDR2 YFSETQ. The V gene end was trimmed by 2 bases and the J gene end by 9 bases; junction bases not matched to a gene: 11.

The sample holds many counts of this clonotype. This chain's CDR3 is CASSQGPEHEQYF. The CDR3 DNA reads TGCGCCAGCAGCCAAGGCCCGGAGCACGAGCAGTACTTC. The chain uses TRBV4-3 and TRBJ2-7; no reliable D call. CDR1 LGHNA and CDR2 YSLEER come from the germline V gene. V lost 1 base and J lost 5, with 9 bases in between. The CDR3 extends over 13 amino acids.

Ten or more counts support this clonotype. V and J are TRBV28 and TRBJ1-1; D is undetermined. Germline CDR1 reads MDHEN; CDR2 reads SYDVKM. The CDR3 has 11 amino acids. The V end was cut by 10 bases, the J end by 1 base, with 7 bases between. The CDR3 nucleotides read TGTGCCATACGGGCGAACACTGAAGCTTTCTTT. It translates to CAIRANTEAFF.

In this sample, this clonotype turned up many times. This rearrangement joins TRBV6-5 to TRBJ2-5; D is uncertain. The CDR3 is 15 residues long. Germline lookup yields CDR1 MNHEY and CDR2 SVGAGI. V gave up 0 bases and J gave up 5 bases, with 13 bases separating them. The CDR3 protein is CASSYSRSIGETQYF. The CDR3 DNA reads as TGTGCCAGCAGTTACTCGAGAAGTATTGGGGAGACCCAGTACTTC.

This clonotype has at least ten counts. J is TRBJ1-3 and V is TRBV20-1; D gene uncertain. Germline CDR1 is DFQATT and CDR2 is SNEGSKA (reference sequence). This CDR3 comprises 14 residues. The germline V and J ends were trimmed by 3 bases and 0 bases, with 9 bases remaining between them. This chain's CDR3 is CSARYGNSGNTIYF. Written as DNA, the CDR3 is TGCAGTGCTAGGTACGGAAACTCTGGAAACACCATATATTTT.

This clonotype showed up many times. For the CDR3, the DNA is TGTGCCAGCAGTTTTAGGGTGGCAAGTAATCAGCCCCAGCATTTT. It yields the protein CASSFRVASNQPQHF. The V and J genes are TRBV12-3 or TRBV12-4 and TRBJ1-5, with no clear D. The V and J ends lost 3 bases and 4 bases respectively, with 13 bases between them. CDR3 size: 15 residues.

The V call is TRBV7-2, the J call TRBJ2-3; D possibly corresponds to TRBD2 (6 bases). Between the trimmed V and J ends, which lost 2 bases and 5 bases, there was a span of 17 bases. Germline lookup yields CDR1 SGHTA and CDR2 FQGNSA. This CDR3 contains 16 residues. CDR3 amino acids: CASSLYRSGAGDTQYF. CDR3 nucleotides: TGTGCCAGCAGCTTATATAGGTCGGGAGCAGGAGATACGCAGTATTTT.

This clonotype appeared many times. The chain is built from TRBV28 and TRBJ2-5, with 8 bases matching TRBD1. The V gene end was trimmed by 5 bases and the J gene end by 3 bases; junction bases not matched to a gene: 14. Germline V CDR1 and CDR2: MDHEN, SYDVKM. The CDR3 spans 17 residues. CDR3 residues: CASSTLYMGTGKETQYF. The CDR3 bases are TGTGCCAGCAGTACCCTATATATGGGGACAGGCAAAGAGACCCAGTACTTC.

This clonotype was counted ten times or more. The CDR3 DNA sequence: TGTGCCAGCAGCGCATCAGGGTCCCGTAACTATGGCTACACCTTC. Translated: CASSASGSRNYGYTF. This chain links TRBV9 with TRBJ1-2; TRBD1 is a possible D gene (5 bases). Trimming shortened V by 3 bases and J by 1 base, and 13 bases separated the two germline ends. Germline V gives CDR1 SGDLS, CDR2 YYNGEE. There are 15 residues in the CDR3.

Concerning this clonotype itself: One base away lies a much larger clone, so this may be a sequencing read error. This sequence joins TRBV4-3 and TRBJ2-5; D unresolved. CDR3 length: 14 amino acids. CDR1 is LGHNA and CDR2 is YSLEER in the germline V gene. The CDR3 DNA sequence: TGCGCCAGCAACCAAGATTGGGAACAAGAGACCCAGTACTTC. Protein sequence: CASNQDWEQETQYF.

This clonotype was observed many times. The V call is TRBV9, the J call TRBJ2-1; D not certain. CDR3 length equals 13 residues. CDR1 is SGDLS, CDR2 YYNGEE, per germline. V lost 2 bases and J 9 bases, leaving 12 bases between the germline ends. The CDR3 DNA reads TGTGCCAGCAGCGTCACCCTGGAAGGTGAGCAGTTCTTC. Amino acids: CASSVTLEGEQFF.

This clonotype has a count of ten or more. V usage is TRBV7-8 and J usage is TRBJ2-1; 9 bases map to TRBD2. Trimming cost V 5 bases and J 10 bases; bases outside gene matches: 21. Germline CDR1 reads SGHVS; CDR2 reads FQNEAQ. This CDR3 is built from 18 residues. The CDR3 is CASSLRRRGGPLVGEQFF. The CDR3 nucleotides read TGTGCCAGCAGCCTAAGGCGGCGGGGGGGCCCTTTGGTGGGGGAGCAGTTCTTC.

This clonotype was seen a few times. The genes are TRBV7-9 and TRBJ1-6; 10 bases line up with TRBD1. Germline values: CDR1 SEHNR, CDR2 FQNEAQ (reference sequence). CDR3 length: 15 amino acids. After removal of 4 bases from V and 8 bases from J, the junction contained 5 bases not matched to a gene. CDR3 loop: CASSSGTGAYSPLHF. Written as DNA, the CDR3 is TGTGCCAGCAGCTCCGGGACAGGGGCCTATTCACCCCTCCACTTT. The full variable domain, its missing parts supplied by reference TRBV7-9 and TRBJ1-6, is DTGVSQNPRHKITKRGQNVTFRCDPISEHNRLYWYRQTLGQGPEFLTYFQNEAQLEKSRLLSDRFSAERPKGSFSTLEIQRTEQGDSAMYLCASSSGTGAYSPLHFGNGTRLTVT.

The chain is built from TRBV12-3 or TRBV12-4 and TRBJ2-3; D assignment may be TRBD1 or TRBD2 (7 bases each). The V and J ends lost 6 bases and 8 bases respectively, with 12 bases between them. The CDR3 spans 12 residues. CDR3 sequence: CASSSRGGTQYF. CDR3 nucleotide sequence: TGTGCCAGCAGCAGCAGGGGGGGTACGCAGTATTTT.

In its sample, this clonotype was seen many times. CDR3 coding DNA: TGCGCCAGCAGCCAGGGTAGCGGGAGTCGATCCTACGAGCAGTACTTC. This gives the protein CASSQGSGSRSYEQYF. The chain employs TRBV4-3 and TRBJ2-7; 9 bases agree with TRBD2. Germline CDR1 and CDR2: LGHNA and YSLEER. After removal of 3 bases from V and 1 base from J, the junction contained 7 bases not matched to a gene. This CDR3 has 16 residues.

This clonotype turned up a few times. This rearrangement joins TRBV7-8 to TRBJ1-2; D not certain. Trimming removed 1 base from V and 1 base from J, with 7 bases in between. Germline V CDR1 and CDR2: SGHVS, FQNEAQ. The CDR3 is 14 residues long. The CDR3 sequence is CASSLVSYNYGYTF. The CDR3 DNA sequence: TGTGCCAGCAGCTTAGTCTCGTATAACTATGGCTACACCTTC.

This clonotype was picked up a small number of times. CDR3 coding DNA: TGTGCCAGCACCACAGCGCTAGGGAGGAACAATGAGCAGTTCTTC. Protein: CASTTALGRNNEQFF. This chain uses TRBV12-3 or TRBV12-4 with TRBJ2-1, with a tentative D call TRBD2 (6 bases). CDR3 size: 15 residues. V was pared by 7 bases and J by 5 bases, with 18 bases between.

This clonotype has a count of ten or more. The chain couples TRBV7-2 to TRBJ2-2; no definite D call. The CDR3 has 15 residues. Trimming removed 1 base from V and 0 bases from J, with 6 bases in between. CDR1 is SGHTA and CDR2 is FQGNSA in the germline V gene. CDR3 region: CASSLVSANTGELFF. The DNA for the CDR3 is TGTGCCAGCAGCTTAGTATCGGCGAACACCGGGGAGCTGTTTTTT.

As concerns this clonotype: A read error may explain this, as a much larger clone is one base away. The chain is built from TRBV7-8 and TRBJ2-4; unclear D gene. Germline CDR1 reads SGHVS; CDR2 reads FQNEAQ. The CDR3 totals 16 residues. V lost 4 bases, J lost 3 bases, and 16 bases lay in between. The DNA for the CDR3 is TGTGCCAGCAGCTCTTCGACTGAGCTAGTCAAAAACATTCAGTACTTC. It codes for CASSSSTELVKNIQYF.

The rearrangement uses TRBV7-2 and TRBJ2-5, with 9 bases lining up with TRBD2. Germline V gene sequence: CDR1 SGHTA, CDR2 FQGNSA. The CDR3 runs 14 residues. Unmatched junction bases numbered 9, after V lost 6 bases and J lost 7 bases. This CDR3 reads CASSPPGLARTQYF. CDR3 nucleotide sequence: TGTGCCAGCAGTCCCCCGGGACTAGCTAGGACCCAGTACTTC.